This T cell receptor (beta chain) stems from a study of brain T cells in children with intractable seizures. The study's findings and limits: Patients' HCMV serostatus was unknown; virus specificity rests on CDR3 similarity alone. Known viral epitope-specific CDR3s closely matched each case's top public brain CDR3. Pre-surgery blood may have been undersampled, hiding some clones.

Only cases whose brain tissue showed the highest T cell transcript signatures were sequenced. Turning to this clone: What it recognizes is unknown.

Assay: immunoSEQ multiplex PCR; the TCRdb copy retains only in-frame clones and omits some. Among approximately 9,000 clones listed, roughly three quarters were seen once. The source material was resected brain tissue, sampled at surgery. This clonotype originated in a girl between 2 and 10 years old with tuberous sclerosis and intractable seizures.

CDR3: CASSSWDLRNGSYNEQFF. In nucleotides, the CDR3 is TGTGCCAGCAGCTCATGGGACCTCCGGAACGGCTCCTACAATGAGCAGTTCTTC. The genes are TRBV7-8 and TRBJ2-1, with D possibly being TRBD1 or TRBD2 (5 bases each). The CDR3 extends over 18 amino acids. Trimming stripped 4 bases from V and 0 bases from J, with 19 bases between. Germline loops: CDR1 SGHVS, CDR2 FQNEAQ.